A single sample is the source of the 26 T cell receptor beta chains below, sequenced in a study of T-cell reconstitution after alpha-beta-depleted transplantation in children. During its preparation, the TCRbeta library received unique molecular identifiers. Each CDR3 protein gets one entry after TCRdb re-called the PCR reads with MiXCR. The sample consists of about 610,000 distinct CDR3 sequences, 25% to 30% of them appearing once. Material: PBMCs, obtained before TCRalphabeta/CD19-depleted stem cell transplant. The receptor set was obtained from a boy under two years old with Wiskott-Aldrich syndrome, due to receive a stem cell transplant.

V is TRBV28 and J is TRBJ2-3; a weak D match, TRBD2 (6 bases). This CDR3 has 14 residues. V shed 1 base and J shed 6 bases, with 11 bases lying between them. Germline lookup yields CDR1 MDHEN and CDR2 SYDVKM. The CDR3 reads CASSLSAGQDTQYF. CDR3 bases: TGTGCCAGCAGTTTATCAGCGGGCCAGGATACGCAGTATTTT. Based on the CDR3 plus reference TRBV28 and TRBJ2-3, the full variable domain is DVKVTQSSRYLVKRTGEKVFLECVQDMDHENMFWYRQDPGLGLRLIYFSYDVKMKEKGDIPEGYSVSREKKERFSLILESASTNQTSMYLCASSLSAGQDTQYFGPGTRLTVL.

The V gene is TRBV5-1, the J gene TRBJ2-1, with D tentatively TRBD1 or TRBD2 (6 bases each). The length of the CDR3 is 16 residues. Deletions cut 4 bases from V and 10 bases from J, with 24 bases between. The germline V gene encodes CDR1 SGHRS and CDR2 YFSETQ. The CDR3 DNA reads as TGCGCCAGCAGCACCCTCGGGGGCCCCCTGGTCGGGGAGCAGTTCTTC. Amino acid sequence: CASSTLGGPLVGEQFF. Full variable domain (rest looked up from reference TRBV5-1 and TRBJ2-1): KAGVTQTPRYLIKTRGQQVTLSCSPISGHRSVSWYQQTPGQGLQFLFEYFSETQRNKGNFPGRFSGRQFSNSRSEMNVSTLELGDSALYLCASSTLGGPLVGEQFFGPGTRLTVL.

The count of this clonotype is one. The J gene is TRBJ1-6, the V gene TRBV25-1; 8 bases align to TRBD1. CDR1 MGHDK and CDR2 SYGVNS come from the germline V gene. The CDR3 contains 15 residues. V lost 7 bases, J lost 5 bases, and 7 bases stayed unmatched. CDR3 DNA sequence: TGTGCCAGCACTGATGGACAGGGTCATAATTCACCCCTCCACTTT. It encodes CASTDGQGHNSPLHF.

The V and J genes are TRBV7-9 and TRBJ2-1; D remains unclear. The CDR3 is made up of 12 amino acids. In germline, CDR1 is SEHNR, CDR2 FQNEAQ (reference sequence). V was clipped by 5 bases and J by 9 bases, with 11 bases between them. The CDR3 DNA reads as TGTGCCAGCAGCCCCCCCGTAGGTGAGCAGTTCTTC. It is translated as CASSPPVGEQFF. The full variable domain, completed using reference TRBV7-9 and TRBJ2-1, is DTGVSQNPRHKITKRGQNVTFRCDPISEHNRLYWYRQTLGQGPEFLTYFQNEAQLEKSRLLSDRFSAERPKGSFSTLEIQRTEQGDSAMYLCASSPPVGEQFFGPGTRLTVL.

The J gene is TRBJ2-1, the V gene TRBV11-2; 10 bases are a match to TRBD2. The V gene end was trimmed by 2 bases and the J gene end by 8 bases; junction bases not matched to a gene: 9. This CDR3 is built from 16 residues. Germline loops: CDR1 SGHAT, CDR2 FQNNGV. The CDR3 coding sequence is TGTGCCAGCAGCTTACATCCCCCTAGCGGGAGATATGAGCAGTTCTTC. It translates to CASSLHPPSGRYEQFF. Complete variable domain (other parts from reference TRBV11-2 and TRBJ2-1): EAGVAQSPRYKIIEKRQSVAFWCNPISGHATLYWYQQILGQGPKLLIQFQNNGVVDDSQLPKDRFSAERLKGVDSTLKIQPAKLEDSAVYLCASSLHPPSGRYEQFFGPGTRLTVL.

V and J are TRBV4-1 and TRBJ2-5; perhaps D is TRBD1 or TRBD2 (7 bases each). Germline V gives CDR1 MGHRA, CDR2 YSYEKL. The CDR3 runs to 17 residues. V dropped 4 bases and J dropped 4 bases, with 22 bases sitting between them. The chain's CDR3 is CASSPVGVGGDRETQYF. CDR3 DNA: TGCGCCAGCAGCCCAGTTGGGGTAGGGGGGGACAGAGAGACCCAGTACTTC.

The chain recombines TRBV5-1 with TRBJ2-7, with D possibly matching TRBD2 (5 bases). This CDR3 region has 15 residues. V was shortened by 4 bases and J by 0 bases, with 14 bases between the two germline ends. Germline V CDR1 and CDR2: SGHRS, YFSETQ. CDR3 in DNA: TGCGCCAGCAGCCCGGTAGGAGGTAGCTCCTACGAGCAGTACTTC. Protein sequence: CASSPVGGSSYEQYF.

This clonotype was detected only once. Relative to the germline gene, one junction end is altered; a read error may explain this. CDR3 region: CATSDGGAGGANGLTF. CDR3 DNA sequence: TGTGCCACCAGTGATGGAGGGGCTGGTGGGGCCAACGGCCTGACTTTC. The gene calls are TRBV24-1 and TRBJ2-6, with D tentatively TRBD2 (6 bases). Germline CDR1 and CDR2: KGHDR and SFDVKD. The CDR3 is 16 amino acids.

The table lists this clonotype with a few counts. The rearrangement joins TRBV7-7 to TRBJ1-3, with a tentative D call TRBD1 (6 bases). Germline values: CDR1 SSHAT, CDR2 FNYEAQ (reference sequence). Trimming pared 1 base from V and 0 bases from J, leaving 7 bases between. The CDR3 contains 15 residues. As DNA, the CDR3 is TGTGCCAGCAGCTTAGAGGGGGTCTCTGGAAACACCATATATTTT. Translation: CASSLEGVSGNTIYF.

V gene TRBV9 combines with J gene TRBJ2-7, with 8 bases that match TRBD2. After removal of 4 bases from V and 2 bases from J, the junction contained 8 bases not matched to a gene. Germline CDR1 reads SGDLS; CDR2 reads YYNGEE. The CDR3 has 15 amino acids. The CDR3 is CASSPAGEGTYEQYF. DNA of the CDR3: TGTGCCAGCAGCCCAGCGGGGGAGGGAACCTACGAGCAGTACTTC.

The genes are TRBV29-1 and TRBJ2-5, with TRBD1 matching over 10 bases. Per germline, CDR1 SQVTM and CDR2 ANQGSEA. This CDR3 is built from 15 residues. Unmatched junction bases numbered 8, after V lost 2 bases and J lost 5 bases. As DNA, the CDR3 is TGCAGCGTTGAATCCGGGACAGGGGTATGGGAGACCCAGTACTTC. Its translation: CSVESGTGVWETQYF. The complete variable domain, with remaining parts taken from reference TRBV29-1 and TRBJ2-5, reads SAVISQKPSRDICQRGTSLTIQCQVDSQVTMMFWYRQQPGQSLTLIATANQGSEATYESGFVIDKFPISRPNLTFSTLTVSNMSPEDSSIYLCSVESGTGVWETQYFGPGTRLLVL.

J is TRBJ2-3 and V is TRBV13; tentative D call: TRBD2 (5 bases). CDR3 length: 17 residues. Trimming pared 4 bases from V and 6 bases from J, leaving 23 bases between. Germline lookup yields CDR1 PRHDT and CDR2 FYEKMQ (reference sequence). The CDR3, as DNA: TGTGCCAGCAGCTCGTGGACTGGTAGCGACCTTGGGGATACGCAGTATTTT. As protein: CASSSWTGSDLGDTQYF.

This clonotype was seen more than once but under ten times. This chain links TRBV3-1 with TRBJ2-1; TRBD2 might be the D (6 bases). The CDR3 contains 13 residues. V gave up 3 bases and J gave up 8 bases, with 11 bases separating them. The germline gives CDR1 LGHDT, CDR2 YNNKEL (reference sequence). In DNA, the CDR3 is TGTGCCAGCAGCCACGGGAGCAGCGATGAGCAGTTCTTC. Protein product: CASSHGSSDEQFF.

This sequence joins TRBV10-3 and TRBJ2-1, with D perhaps assigned TRBD1 or TRBD2 (6 bases each). The CDR3 totals 18 residues. V lost 5 bases and J lost 1, with 21 bases in between. Looked up from germline, CDR1 is ENHRY and CDR2 is SYGVKD. The CDR3 spells CAISWAPGASHSYNEQFF. The CDR3 nucleotides read TGTGCCATCAGTTGGGCCCCGGGGGCTAGTCATTCCTACAATGAGCAGTTCTTC.

This clonotype was seen a handful of times. The chain joins TRBV6-1 to TRBJ2-7; 9 bases are a match to TRBD1. After removal of 5 bases from V and 7 bases from J, the junction contained 9 bases not matched to a gene. Germline CDR1 reads MNHNS; CDR2 reads SASEGT. This CDR3 is 14 amino acids long. CDR3 sequence reads: CASSLRDRVREQYF. CDR3 nucleotide sequence: TGTGCCAGCAGTCTCCGGGACAGGGTGAGGGAGCAGTACTTC.

This clonotype was seen a few times. The rearrangement links TRBV6-1 to TRBJ1-1; D perhaps matches TRBD1 (6 bases). V was trimmed by 5 bases and J by 1 base, leaving 11 bases between them. CDR3 length equals 14 residues. CDR1 is MNHNS and CDR2 is SASEGT in the germline V gene. The CDR3 sequence is CASSIGQPNTEAFF. In DNA, the CDR3 is TGTGCCAGCAGTATCGGACAGCCGAACACTGAAGCTTTCTTT.

This chain uses TRBV20-1 with TRBJ1-1, with 10 positions matching TRBD1. Losses at the gene ends were 6 bases for V and 0 bases for J; bases not matched to a gene: 1. Germline CDR1 reads DFQATT; CDR2 reads SNEGSKA (reference sequence). This CDR3 is built from 13 residues. CDR3 nucleotide sequence: TGCAGTGCAGACAGGGGGCTGAACACTGAAGCTTTCTTT. It is translated as CSADRGLNTEAFF.

J is TRBJ1-1 and V is TRBV11-2; D uncertain. CDR1 and CDR2 from the germline V gene are SGHAT and FQNNGV. This CDR3 has 14 amino acids. The V end was cut by 5 bases, the J end by 1 base, with 11 bases between. The CDR3 loop is CASSPKAGNTEAFF. The CDR3 bases are TGTGCCAGCAGCCCGAAAGCGGGGAACACTGAAGCTTTCTTT.

The V call is TRBV28, the J call TRBJ2-1; TRBD2 aligns across 12 bases. The CDR3 has 17 amino acids. From germline, CDR1 is MDHEN and CDR2 SYDVKM. The ends lost 6 bases at V and 1 base at J; junction bases unmatched: 7. This CDR3 is CASSSTSGSASYNEQFF. The DNA of the CDR3 is TGTGCCAGCAGCTCGACTAGCGGGAGTGCTTCCTACAATGAGCAGTTCTTC. Complete variable domain (other parts from reference TRBV28 and TRBJ2-1): DVKVTQSSRYLVKRTGEKVFLECVQDMDHENMFWYRQDPGLGLRLIYFSYDVKMKEKGDIPEGYSVSREKKERFSLILESASTNQTSMYLCASSSTSGSASYNEQFFGPGTRLTVL.

This clonotype has a handful of counts. J is TRBJ2-7 and V is TRBV4-2; D could derive from TRBD1 or TRBD2 (5 bases each). The ends were cut back, 0 bases at V and 11 bases at J, with 26 bases in the middle. Germline assignment: CDR1 LGHNA and CDR2 YNFKEQ. The CDR3 contains 17 residues. In DNA, the CDR3 is TGTGCCAGCAGCCAAGATGTGAGGGGCTGTAGGGCCAGGTCGGAGTACTTC. As protein: CASSQDVRGCRARSEYF.

The chain uses TRBV5-6 and TRBJ2-7; weak D call: TRBD1 (6 bases). This CDR3 comprises 15 residues. Germline loops: CDR1 SGHDT, CDR2 YYEEEE. V was cut by 4 bases and J by 5 bases, with 19 bases left in between. CDR3 protein: CASSPIGQGINEQYF. Here the CDR3 DNA reads TGTGCCAGCAGCCCAATCGGGCAGGGGATAAACGAGCAGTACTTC.

This chain links TRBV6-6 with TRBJ2-5; no clear D. CDR3 size: 12 residues. Per the germline V gene, CDR1 is MNHNY and CDR2 is SVGAGI (reference sequence). Trimming left V 7 bases short and J 0 bases short, with 6 bases between. In nucleotides, the CDR3 is TGTGCCAGCACGCCGTACCAAGAGACCCAGTACTTC. Protein sequence: CASTPYQETQYF.

The chain joins TRBV27 to TRBJ2-3; D perhaps matches TRBD2 (5 bases). The germline gives CDR1 MNHEY, CDR2 SMNVEV (reference sequence). The CDR3 runs to 12 residues. V was trimmed by 8 bases and J by 5 bases, leaving 11 bases between them. The CDR3 region has the DNA TGTGCCAGCGGGAGTCTGGTAGATACGCAGTATTTT. This codes for CASGSLVDTQYF.

As regards this clonotype: A much larger clone lies one base from this, so it may be a read error. V is TRBV20-1 and J is TRBJ1-1; no definite D call. Trimming took 4 bases from V and 4 from J, leaving 19 bases between them. Germline assignment: CDR1 DFQATT and CDR2 SNEGSKA (reference sequence). CDR3 length equals 15 residues. DNA of the CDR3: TGCAGTGCTAAGGCGGTCGTAGTTGGTCGCACTGAAGCTTTCTTT. Translated, it gives CSAKAVVVGRTEAFF.

CDR3 sequence reads: CASSSAGGRAYNEQFF. The DNA for the CDR3 is TGCGCCAGCAGCTCGGCGGGCGGGAGAGCCTACAATGAGCAGTTCTTC. The chain links TRBV5-1 to TRBJ2-1; the match to TRBD2 covers 7 bases. The V gene's germline CDR1 is SGHRS and CDR2 YFSETQ. The CDR3 loop spans 16 amino acids. J lost 2 bases, V lost 3 bases, and 8 bases had no gene match.

The V and J genes are TRBV6-5 and TRBJ2-4; TRBD1 matches at 9 bases. Germline CDR1 reads MNHEY; CDR2 reads SVGAGI. There are 14 residues in the CDR3. The V segment lost 4 bases and the J segment 9 bases; nucleotides outside the gene matches: 7. CDR3 sequence reads: CASSFSGTGSIQYF. In nucleotides, the CDR3 is TGTGCCAGCAGTTTTTCCGGGACAGGGAGCATTCAGTACTTC.